The 32 T cell receptor beta chains below come from one sample, sequenced in a study of OX40 agonist ivuxolimab in advanced cancers. Produced via immunoSEQ multiplex PCR; TCRdb's table is partial and in-frame only. Altogether 75,000 to 80,000 clones are present, 84% being singletons, with the ten largest covering just under 7%. The starting material was CD4+ or CD8+ T cells sorted from blood, obtained in a trial of the OX40 agonist ivuxolimab. These receptors were collected from an adult with an advanced solid tumor such as melanoma, head and neck, liver or kidney cancer.

The chain is built from TRBV7-9 and TRBJ2-1; weak D call: TRBD2 (6 bases). The CDR3 is made up of 16 amino acids. The germline V gene encodes CDR1 SEHNR and CDR2 FQNEAQ (reference sequence). V was clipped by 5 bases and J by 4 bases, with 18 bases between them. In nucleotides, the CDR3 is TGTGCCAGCAGCCTAGATCGAGGGACTCTTTACAATGAGCAGTTCTTC. It yields the protein CASSLDRGTLYNEQFF. Full variable domain (outside the CDR3, taken from reference TRBV7-9 and TRBJ2-1): DTGVSQNPRHKITKRGQNVTFRCDPISEHNRLYWYRQTLGQGPEFLTYFQNEAQLEKSRLLSDRFSAERPKGSFSTLEIQRTEQGDSAMYLCASSLDRGTLYNEQFFGPGTRLTVL.

The rearrangement links TRBV6-6 to TRBJ2-3; tentative D call: TRBD2 (5 bases). The germline V gene encodes CDR1 MNHNY and CDR2 SVGAGI (reference sequence). This CDR3 is built from 16 residues. Trimming removed 5 bases from V and 0 bases from J, with 15 bases in between. This CDR3 reads CASSLYSLESTDTQYF. In DNA, the CDR3 is TGTGCCAGCAGTCTTTACTCACTAGAGAGCACAGATACGCAGTATTTT.

The CDR3 DNA reads as TGTGCCAGCAGCTTAGAAGCCAACAATGAGCAGTTCTTC. Translation gives CASSLEANNEQFF. The rearrangement joins TRBV7-9 to TRBJ2-1, with D unresolved. Trimming removed 1 base at V and 5 bases at J, with 6 bases between. The CDR3 has 13 residues. Germline values: CDR1 SEHNR, CDR2 FQNEAQ (reference sequence). Variable domain in full (rest from reference TRBV7-9 and TRBJ2-1): DTGVSQNPRHKITKRGQNVTFRCDPISEHNRLYWYRQTLGQGPEFLTYFQNEAQLEKSRLLSDRFSAERPKGSFSTLEIQRTEQGDSAMYLCASSLEANNEQFFGPGTRLTVL.

V usage is TRBV29-1 and J usage is TRBJ1-3; D gene uncertain. Germline V gives CDR1 SQVTM, CDR2 ANQGSEA. The CDR3 has 11 amino acids. The V end lost 7 bases, the J end lost 3 bases, and 7 bases lay between the germline ends. The CDR3: CSARLGNTIYF. In DNA, the CDR3 is TGCAGCGCCCGCCTTGGAAACACCATATATTTT.

This sequence joins TRBV5-5 and TRBJ2-3, with no clear D. Trimming removed 4 bases at V and 4 bases at J, with 19 bases between. This CDR3 spans 16 amino acids. CDR1 and CDR2 (germline): SGHKS, YYEKEE (reference sequence). CDR3 DNA sequence: TGTGCCAGCAGCCTCGGGCCTGCTACTGGCTCAGATACGCAGTATTTT. It codes for CASSLGPATGSDTQYF.

In DNA form, the CDR3 reads TGTGCCAGTAGCGAGGGGGGTGGTCGGTTCATGGACACTGAAGCTTTCTTT. This gives the protein CASSEGGGRFMDTEAFF. The chain combines TRBV19 with TRBJ1-1, with TRBD1 as a possible D gene (6 bases). V was trimmed by 6 bases and J by 3 bases, leaving 23 bases between them. Germline V gene lookup returns CDR1 LNHDA and CDR2 SQIVND (reference sequence). The CDR3 has 17 residues.

This clone came up a few times. The genes are TRBV19 and TRBJ2-1; 12 nucleotides line up with TRBD2. With V trimmed by 4 bases and J by 3 bases, 4 bases remained unmatched. The germline CDR1 and CDR2 sequences are LNHDA and SQIVND (reference sequence). CDR3 length: 16 residues. The CDR3: CASSTLTSGSYNEQFF. CDR3 nucleotide sequence: TGTGCCAGTAGTACCCTGACTAGCGGGAGCTACAATGAGCAGTTCTTC.

The rearrangement joins TRBV4-1 to TRBJ1-4; D call uncertain. This CDR3 is 14 amino acids long. V was pared by 1 base and J by 8 bases, with 11 bases between. Germline lookup yields CDR1 MGHRA and CDR2 YSYEKL. The DNA of the CDR3 is TGCGCCAGCAGCCAAGTTGAGGGAAACGAAAAACTGTTTTTT. This codes for CASSQVEGNEKLFF.

Comment on this clone: This CDR3 is also generated by other DNA sequences in the sample. The chain is built from TRBV4-1 and TRBJ2-1; a weak D match, TRBD1 (5 bases). Trimming removed 4 bases at V and 3 bases at J, with 7 bases between. The CDR3 is 13 amino acids. The germline CDR1 and CDR2 sequences are MGHRA and YSYEKL. The CDR3 sequence: CASSRDSYNEQFF. Here the CDR3 DNA reads TGCGCCAGCAGCCGAGACAGCTACAATGAGCAGTTCTTC.

The chain joins TRBV11-2 to TRBJ2-7; 8 bases line up with TRBD1. Germline V gives CDR1 SGHAT, CDR2 FQNNGV. The CDR3 has 15 amino acids. V was clipped by 1 base and J by 0 bases; unmatched bases: 2. CDR3 amino acids: CASSLGQGPSYEQYF. Written as DNA, the CDR3 is TGTGCCAGCAGCTTAGGACAGGGGCCCTCCTACGAGCAGTACTTC.

This chain links TRBV30 with TRBJ2-3; D is perhaps TRBD1 (6 bases). Germline lookup yields CDR1 GTSNPN and CDR2 SVGIG (reference sequence). There are 12 residues in the CDR3. Trimming shortened V by 2 bases and J by 6 bases, and 9 bases separated the two germline ends. The CDR3 region has the DNA TGTGCCTGGAGTACAGGGATCGATACGCAGTATTTT. This sequence encodes CAWSTGIDTQYF.

This clone came up once. Additional DNA sequences in this sample encode the identical CDR3. The J gene is TRBJ2-7, the V gene TRBV7-9, with 7 bases fitting TRBD1. In germline, CDR1 is SEHNR, CDR2 FQNEAQ (reference sequence). The CDR3 consists of 14 residues. V lost 5 bases, J lost 2 bases, and 6 bases stayed unmatched. The chain's CDR3 is CASSVTGVTYEQYF. CDR3 in DNA: TGTGCCAGCAGCGTCACAGGGGTGACCTACGAGCAGTACTTC.

J is TRBJ1-2 and V is TRBV10-3, with TRBD1 as a possible D gene (6 bases). This CDR3 contains 16 residues. In germline, CDR1 is ENHRY, CDR2 SYGVKD. Trimming took 0 bases from V and 4 from J, leaving 15 bases between them. The CDR3 nucleotides are TGTGCCATCAGTGAGTCTGGACAGTACAGTCTCTATGGCTACACCTTC. It yields the protein CAISESGQYSLYGYTF.

The rearrangement uses TRBV7-2 and TRBJ1-6; D call uncertain. The germline gives CDR1 SGHTA, CDR2 FQGNSA. V was cut by 5 bases and J by 11 bases, with 13 bases left in between. CDR3 length equals 13 residues. CDR3 region: CASSTLPRTPLHF. The CDR3 nucleotides read TGTGCCAGCAGCACCCTGCCTAGGACACCCCTCCACTTT.

The chain combines TRBV7-8 with TRBJ2-1, with D perhaps assigned TRBD1 or TRBD2 (5 bases each). This CDR3 has 14 amino acids. The V end was cut by 3 bases, the J end by 6 bases, with 12 bases between. CDR1 and CDR2 from the germline V gene are SGHVS and FQNEAQ. The CDR3 protein is CASSLIPGTNEQFF. For the CDR3, the DNA is TGTGCCAGCAGCTTGATCCCGGGGACCAATGAGCAGTTCTTC.

The CDR3 is CASSSVRNTQYF. Written as DNA, the CDR3 is TGTGCCAGCAGCTCGGTCAGAAATACGCAGTATTTT. The chain employs TRBV5-6 and TRBJ2-3; D is ambiguous. V was trimmed by 3 bases and J by 7 bases, leaving 9 bases between them. Germline lookup yields CDR1 SGHDT and CDR2 YYEEEE. This CDR3 comprises 12 residues.

The V gene is TRBV30, the J gene TRBJ2-5; the match to TRBD2 covers 7 bases. The CDR3 has 13 residues. V trimming: 6 bases; J trimming: 7 bases; junction bases outside the gene matches: 11. Germline values: CDR1 GTSNPN, CDR2 SVGIG (reference sequence). This chain's CDR3 is CACEAGRGRTQYF. The DNA of the CDR3 is TGTGCCTGTGAAGCGGGACGAGGTCGGACCCAGTACTTC. The variable domain in full, with the rest retrieved from reference TRBV30 and TRBJ2-5, is SQTIHQWPATLVQPVGSPLSLECTVEGTSNPNLYWYRQAAGRGLQLLFYSVGIGQISSEVPQNLSASRPQDRQFILSSKKLLLSDSGFYLCACEAGRGRTQYFGPGTRLLVL.

J is TRBJ2-1 and V is TRBV7-2, with TRBD1 matching 9 bases. V was clipped by 4 bases and J by 6 bases; unmatched bases: 10. Germline V gene sequence: CDR1 SGHTA, CDR2 FQGNSA. The length of the CDR3 is 16 residues. CDR3 in amino acids: CASSSVGTGLFNEQFF. For the CDR3, the DNA is TGTGCCAGCAGCTCAGTTGGGACAGGGCTATTCAATGAGCAGTTCTTC.

CDR3 amino acids: CASSYSLDATDTQYF. The CDR3 bases are TGTGCCAGCAGTTACTCATTGGACGCCACAGATACGCAGTATTTT. The V gene is TRBV6-5, the J gene TRBJ2-3, with unresolved D. The CDR3 extends over 15 amino acids. The germline gives CDR1 MNHEY, CDR2 SVGAGI. V gave up 0 bases and J gave up 2 bases, with 9 bases separating them.

The table lists this clone with a count of one. CDR3 loop: CASSSQTGTGMNTQYF. The CDR3 nucleotides are TGCGCCAGCAGCAGTCAAACCGGGACAGGGATGAATACGCAGTATTTT. The chain employs TRBV5-1 and TRBJ2-3, with TRBD1 matching over 9 bases. V trimming: 4 bases; J trimming: 7 bases; junction bases outside the gene matches: 13. CDR3 length: 16 residues. Germline V gene lookup returns CDR1 SGHRS and CDR2 YFSETQ. Looking up the rest from reference TRBV5-1 and TRBJ2-3 gives the full variable domain: KAGVTQTPRYLIKTRGQQVTLSCSPISGHRSVSWYQQTPGQGLQFLFEYFSETQRNKGNFPGRFSGRQFSNSRSEMNVSTLELGDSALYLCASSSQTGTGMNTQYFGPGTRLTVL.

The chain carries TRBV6-5 and TRBJ2-5, with 10 bases identical to TRBD1. Germline lookup yields CDR1 MNHEY and CDR2 SVGAGI. With 11 bases clipped from V and 5 bases from J, the junction kept 11 bases outside the gene matches. CDR3 length: 14 residues. DNA for the CDR3: TGTGCCGCCAGACAGGGGGCGATTTGGGAGACCCAGTACTTC. It specifies CAARQGAIWETQYF.

This chain links TRBV19 with TRBJ2-2; TRBD2 agrees at 11 bases. The CDR3 totals 15 residues. Per germline, CDR1 LNHDA and CDR2 SQIVND (reference sequence). V dropped 5 bases and J dropped 6; count of bases not matched to a gene: 5. The CDR3: CASSEGLAEAGELFF. The CDR3 DNA follows: TGTGCCAGTAGTGAGGGACTAGCGGAAGCCGGGGAGCTGTTTTTT.

This chain links TRBV7-6 with TRBJ1-2; possible D gene TRBD1, 6 bases. This CDR3 contains 15 residues. V was cut by 0 bases and J by 8 bases, with 16 bases left in between. Germline V gene sequence: CDR1 SGHVS, CDR2 FNYEAQ. CDR3 coding DNA: TGTGCCAGCAGCTTAGCGACGGGGGCCAGGGGCGGCTACACCTTC. Translated, it gives CASSLATGARGGYTF.

This clone was seen once. This chain uses TRBV7-9 with TRBJ2-4; weak D call: TRBD2 (5 bases). CDR3 length equals 12 residues. V was clipped by 3 bases and J by 14 bases, with 14 bases between them. From germline, CDR1 is SEHNR and CDR2 FQNEAQ (reference sequence). This CDR3 is CASSFGLARKYF. DNA of the CDR3: TGTGCCAGCAGCTTCGGGCTAGCTAGAAAGTACTTC.

The rearrangement links TRBV5-6 to TRBJ1-1; D uncertain. CDR1 is SGHDT and CDR2 is YYEEEE in the germline V gene. This CDR3 spans 15 amino acids. V gave up 2 bases and J gave up 0 bases, with 11 bases separating them. In nucleotides, the CDR3 is TGTGCCAGCAGCTTCTTCAGGAACTTGAACACTGAAGCTTTCTTT. Translation: CASSFFRNLNTEAFF. Combining the CDR3 with reference TRBV5-6 and TRBJ1-1 gives the whole variable domain DAGVTQSPTHLIKTRGQQVTLRCSPKSGHDTVSWYQQALGQGPQFIFQYYEEEERQRGNFPDRFSGHQFPNYSSELNVNALLLGDSALYLCASSFFRNLNTEAFFGQGTRLTVV.

The chain couples TRBV30 to TRBJ1-3; D gene ambiguous. This CDR3 is 14 amino acids long. With 4 bases removed from V and 9 bases from J, the gap between germline ends came to 19 bases. From germline, CDR1 is GTSNPN and CDR2 SVGIG (reference sequence). The CDR3 protein is CAWTPSWVSRTIYF. Here the CDR3 DNA reads TGTGCCTGGACCCCCTCTTGGGTCAGCCGCACCATATATTTT.

This rearrangement joins TRBV18 to TRBJ1-1, with 12 bases that match TRBD1. The CDR3 spans 16 residues. Germline values: CDR1 KGHSH, CDR2 LQKENI. The junction had 4 bases not matched to a gene; V was cut back by 5 bases and J by 0 bases. The DNA of the CDR3 is TGTGCCAGCTCATTGGGACAGGGGGCTTTGAACACTGAAGCTTTCTTT. Protein sequence: CASSLGQGALNTEAFF.

V and J are TRBV25-1 and TRBJ2-5; 7 positions match TRBD1. Trimming took 8 bases from V and 5 from J; bases not matched to a gene: 8. This CDR3 spans 13 amino acids. Per germline, CDR1 MGHDK and CDR2 SYGVNS. The CDR3 here is CASLQGLGETQYF. The CDR3 nucleotides are TGTGCCAGCTTACAGGGGTTGGGGGAGACCCAGTACTTC.

The V and J genes are TRBV9 and TRBJ2-7; perhaps TRBD1 as D (6 bases). Deletions cut 4 bases from V and 6 bases from J, with 17 bases between. The germline CDR1 and CDR2 sequences are SGDLS and YYNGEE. This CDR3 comprises 14 residues. This CDR3 is CASSQENREAEQYF. CDR3 bases: TGTGCCAGCAGCCAAGAGAACAGGGAAGCCGAGCAGTACTTC.

The chain joins TRBV5-1 to TRBJ2-3; D unresolved. V was clipped by 2 bases and J by 2 bases, with 9 bases between them. The CDR3 is 14 amino acids. Germline V gives CDR1 SGHRS, CDR2 YFSETQ. The CDR3 bases are TGCGCCAGCAGCTTCTCGGACCCCACAGATACGCAGTATTTT. It encodes CASSFSDPTDTQYF.

J is TRBJ2-5 and V is TRBV2; D is unclear. V was clipped by 5 bases and J by 0 bases, with 4 bases between them. There are 12 residues in the CDR3. Per germline, CDR1 SNHLY and CDR2 FYNNEI. CDR3 nucleotides: TGTGCCAGCAGTTATAACCAAGAGACCCAGTACTTC. Protein sequence: CASSYNQETQYF.

The V call is TRBV23-1, the J call TRBJ2-7, with a tentative D call TRBD1 (6 bases). TRBV23-1 is filed as an ORF, its function uncertain. The CDR3 runs 18 residues. V lost 2 bases to trimming and J lost 1 base, with 21 bases between them. The CDR3: CASSQPILTGSGSYEQYF. The CDR3, as DNA: TGCGCCAGCAGTCAACCTATCCTCACAGGGTCAGGATCCTACGAGCAGTACTTC.